This T cell receptor (beta chain) came from a study of blood T cells in healthy people across ages. The overall study: Template switching retrieved approximately one barcoded beta molecule for each two T cells.

This clonotype occurred many times. The V gene end was trimmed by 11 bases and the J gene end by 5 bases; junction bases not matched to a gene: 14. CDR3 size: 14 residues. Germline CDR1 is SEHNR and CDR2 is FQNEAQ (reference sequence). It was with a sample-barcoded 5' primer and a J-beta primer mix that a second PCR of roughly 6 to 12 cycles was run. TCRdb re-analysed the 5' RACE reads in MiXCR, keeping a single row per CDR3 protein. The sample has around 1,000,000 distinct CDR3 sequences; roughly a quarter are singletons. The same data also contributed to another study, on T cells of mothers and their children. This second study notes: A few healthy Caucasian mothers, along with their six children, were the donors. Compared with unrelated pairs, related mother-child pairs had slightly higher, non-significant overlap.

The chain uses TRBV7-9 and TRBJ1-1, with TRBD1 matching over 7 bases. The sequenced sample consisted of blood. This TCR was recovered from a girl aged 2 to 10 in good health. DNA of the CDR3: TGTGCCGGTTTTTTACAGGGGTCCAGGACTGAAGCTTTCTTT. It encodes CAGFLQGSRTEAFF.